These 18 T cell receptor beta chains originate from one sample sequenced in a study of CD8 T cells in ankylosing spondylitis. TCRdb redid the calling of the 5' RACE reads with MiXCR, one entry per CDR3 protein. This table holds about 310,000 distinct CDR3 sequences, around 21% found once. The specimen sequenced was blood, either unsorted or a sorted T cell fraction (not recorded which). The receptors here all came from a female donor with ankylosing spondylitis or in good health (not recorded which).

The chain combines TRBV25-1 with TRBJ2-7; D call uncertain. The CDR3 covers 13 residues. V dropped 1 base and J dropped 3 bases, with 7 bases sitting between them. Germline V lookup: CDR1 MGHDK, CDR2 SYGVNS. The DNA of the CDR3 is TGTGCCAGCAGTGAATCCAGACTCTACGAGCAGTACTTC. Translation: CASSESRLYEQYF.

This clonotype appeared many times. The chain uses TRBV20-1 and TRBJ2-7; TRBD2 is a possible D gene (6 bases). Germline values: CDR1 DFQATT, CDR2 SNEGSKA (reference sequence). This CDR3 has 14 residues. The V end was cut by 6 bases, the J end by 3 bases, with 18 bases between. CDR3 in amino acids: CSAPVAGLNYEQYF. The CDR3 DNA reads as TGCAGTGCCCCCGTTGCGGGACTTAACTACGAGCAGTACTTC.

The chain combines TRBV12-3 or TRBV12-4 with TRBJ2-1; the D is unclear. Trimming cost V 4 bases and J 4 bases, with 11 bases left between them. The CDR3 spans 14 residues. In DNA form, the CDR3 reads TGTGCCAGCAGTTCCGTTGTCGTTTACAATGAGCAGTTCTTC. Its translation is CASSSVVVYNEQFF.

This clonotype has only a few counts. This chain uses TRBV7-3 with TRBJ2-1; 8 nucleotides align to TRBD2. Looked up from germline, CDR1 is SGHTA and CDR2 is FQGTGA. The trim removed 1 base at V and 2 bases at J, leaving 1 base unmatched. The CDR3 is 15 amino acids. CDR3 DNA sequence: TGTGCCAGCAGCTTAAGTAGCGGGGCCTACAATGAGCAGTTCTTC. Protein product: CASSLSSGAYNEQFF.

The genes are TRBV28 and TRBJ2-5; D call uncertain. This CDR3 comprises 14 residues. V lost 0 bases to trimming and J lost 2 bases, with 7 bases between them. Germline V gives CDR1 MDHEN, CDR2 SYDVKM. In DNA, the CDR3 is TGTGCCAGCAGTTTATGGGTGGCGCAAGAGACCCAGTACTTC. Encoded protein: CASSLWVAQETQYF.

The sample holds many counts of this clonotype. This chain connects TRBV12-3 or TRBV12-4 to TRBJ1-6; 9 nucleotides align to TRBD1. V lost 5 bases to trimming and J lost 6 bases; unmatched junction nucleotides: 2. The CDR3 spans 14 residues. The CDR3 sequence is CASSVGQGNSPLHF. The CDR3 coding sequence is TGTGCCAGCAGTGTGGGACAGGGTAATTCACCCCTCCACTTT.

Only a few counts were recorded for this clonotype. The V and J genes are TRBV20-1 and TRBJ2-5; a weak D match, TRBD2 (5 bases). The germline V and J ends were trimmed by 7 bases and 5 bases, with 11 bases remaining between them. This CDR3 region has 11 residues. The germline V gene has CDR1 DFQATT and CDR2 SNEGSKA (reference sequence). The CDR3 loop reads CSVSKRETQYF. CDR3 nucleotides: TGCAGTGTATCCAAGCGGGAGACCCAGTACTTC.

V and J are TRBV27 and TRBJ2-5; 8 bases agree with TRBD1. From germline, CDR1 is MNHEY and CDR2 SMNVEV (reference sequence). The V gene end was trimmed by 4 bases and the J gene end by 8 bases; junction bases not matched to a gene: 9. The CDR3 spans 14 residues. The CDR3 sequence: CASSSVTGEDTQYF. CDR3 coding DNA: TGTGCCAGCAGTTCGGTGACAGGGGAGGATACCCAGTACTTC.

The chain has TRBV7-9 and TRBJ2-3; maybe TRBD2 (6 bases). V lost 5 bases and J lost 0, with 15 bases in between. CDR3 length: 16 amino acids. Germline CDR1 is SEHNR and CDR2 is FQNEAQ (reference sequence). CDR3 DNA: TGTGCCAGCAGCCCCGGGACTTTAACTAGCACAGATACGCAGTATTTT. Translating it yields CASSPGTLTSTDTQYF.

The chain has TRBV5-1 and TRBJ2-1, with a possible D match to TRBD1 (6 bases). Germline-derived CDR1 and CDR2 are SGHRS and YFSETQ. Trimming pared 3 bases from V and 4 bases from J, leaving 8 bases between. This CDR3 has 13 residues. The CDR3 region is CASSWDTYNEQFF. CDR3 sequence (DNA): TGCGCCAGCAGCTGGGACACATACAATGAGCAGTTCTTC. The whole variable domain, remainder taken from reference TRBV5-1 and TRBJ2-1, is KAGVTQTPRYLIKTRGQQVTLSCSPISGHRSVSWYQQTPGQGLQFLFEYFSETQRNKGNFPGRFSGRQFSNSRSEMNVSTLELGDSALYLCASSWDTYNEQFFGPGTRLTVL.

This chain connects TRBV7-2 to TRBJ2-7; D is uncertain. This CDR3 has 16 residues. V lost 5 bases to trimming and J lost 3 bases, with 20 bases between them. CDR1 and CDR2 (germline): SGHTA, FQGNSA. The CDR3 DNA sequence: TGTGCCAGCAGCCCTCCCAGATTAGGCGGTGGCTACGAGCAGTACTTC. It encodes CASSPPRLGGGYEQYF.

The rearrangement uses TRBV6-1 and TRBJ1-5; D is unresolved. Germline V gene data show CDR1 as MNHNS and CDR2 as SASEGT. Trimming pared 3 bases from V and 4 bases from J, leaving 13 bases between. CDR3 size: 15 residues. For the CDR3, the DNA is TGTGCCAGCAGTGACTACCGCCCCGGAAATCAGCCCCAGCATTTT. This encodes CASSDYRPGNQPQHF.

V is TRBV29-1 and J is TRBJ2-3; TRBD2 is a possible D gene (6 bases). V lost 7 bases and J lost 5, with 13 bases in between. From germline, CDR1 is SQVTM and CDR2 ANQGSEA. The length of the CDR3 is 12 residues. The CDR3 nucleotides read TGCAGCGGGGGGACTCCTGAAGATACGCAGTATTTT. Its protein is CSGGTPEDTQYF.

This clonotype was found a few times. The chain has TRBV4-3 and TRBJ2-1, with no clear D. Germline CDR1 reads LGHNA; CDR2 reads YSLEER. The CDR3 spans 15 residues. Trimming shortened V by 0 bases and J by 5 bases, and 11 bases separated the two germline ends. The CDR3 here is CASSQEAAGNNEQFF. In nucleotides, the CDR3 is TGCGCCAGCAGCCAAGAGGCGGCAGGTAACAATGAGCAGTTCTTC.

Many counts were recorded for this clonotype. The chain combines TRBV5-1 with TRBJ1-3; TRBD1 matches 8 bases. The length of the CDR3 is 15 residues. Trimming took 4 bases from V and 5 from J; bases not matched to a gene: 8. CDR1 and CDR2 (germline): SGHRS, YFSETQ. The CDR3 loop is CASSPSGQGRNTIYF. CDR3 bases: TGCGCCAGCAGCCCGTCAGGACAGGGACGAAACACCATATATTTT.

This clonotype was counted many times. The chain is built from TRBV6-4 and TRBJ2-1; maybe TRBD1 (5 bases). The germline CDR1 and CDR2 sequences are MRHNA and SNTAGT. This CDR3 is 14 amino acids long. Trimming pared 4 bases from V and 8 bases from J, leaving 15 bases between. In DNA, the CDR3 is TGTGCCAGCAGTGCGTCCTGGTTAGGGGATGAGCAGTTCTTC. It specifies CASSASWLGDEQFF.

This clonotype was recorded at least ten times. The CDR3 DNA reads TGCAGCGCAGCAGAAGACTGGCACTCTGGAAACACCATATATTTT. This codes for CSAAEDWHSGNTIYF. The chain is built from TRBV29-1 and TRBJ1-3; no firm D call. There are 15 residues in the CDR3. The V end was cut by 7 bases, the J end by 0 bases, with 16 bases between. Looked up from germline, CDR1 is SQVTM and CDR2 is ANQGSEA.

CDR3 residues: CASRSLGQGRNTEAFF. For the CDR3, the DNA is TGTGCCAGCAGATCTTTAGGACAGGGCAGGAACACTGAAGCTTTCTTT. J is TRBJ1-1 and V is TRBV6-1; 8 bases match TRBD1. The trim removed 6 bases at V and 1 base at J, leaving 10 bases unmatched. The CDR3 covers 16 residues. Germline V lookup: CDR1 MNHNS, CDR2 SASEGT.